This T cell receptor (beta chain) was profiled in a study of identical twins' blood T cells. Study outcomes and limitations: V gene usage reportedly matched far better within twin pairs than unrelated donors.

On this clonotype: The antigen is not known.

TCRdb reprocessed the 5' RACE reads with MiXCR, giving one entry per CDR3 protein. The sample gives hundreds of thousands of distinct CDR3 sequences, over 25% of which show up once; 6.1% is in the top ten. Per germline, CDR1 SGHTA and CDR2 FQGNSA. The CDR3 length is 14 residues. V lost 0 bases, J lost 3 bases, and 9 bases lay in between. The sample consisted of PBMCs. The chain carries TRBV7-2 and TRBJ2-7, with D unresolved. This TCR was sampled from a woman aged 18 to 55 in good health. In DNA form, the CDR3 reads TGTGCCAGCAGCTTAGCCGAGACCAACTACGAGCAGTACTTC. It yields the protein CASSLAETNYEQYF.